A single sample is the source of the 27 T cell receptor beta chains below, sequenced in a study of cytomegalovirus exposure and HLA in healthy donors. PCR involved 60 Vbeta and 13 Jbeta primers. Libraries were prepared by immunoSEQ multiplex PCR; TCRdb keeps only in-frame clonotypes and omits some of them. The sample yields over 150,000 clones, approximately 79% seen once. Sequenced input: PBMCs. The receptors were gathered from a man in his sixties in good health and CMV-seronegative.

V gene TRBV4-3 combines with J gene TRBJ2-5; 11 bases line up with TRBD2. The assigned J gene may be wrong: the sequence end matches TRBJ2-7 better. Per germline, CDR1 LGHNA and CDR2 YSLEER. The CDR3 contains 15 residues. The CDR3 here is CASSRGLAASYEQYF. CDR3 DNA sequence: TGCGCCAGCAGCCGGGGACTAGCGGCCTCCTACGAGCAGTACTTC.

The count of this clone is one. The rearrangement uses TRBV19 and TRBJ2-2; 7 positions agree with TRBD2. Germline CDR1 and CDR2: LNHDA and SQIVND (reference sequence). The V gene end was trimmed by 7 bases and the J gene end by 0 bases; junction bases not matched to a gene: 11. The CDR3 has 17 amino acids. The CDR3 reads CASTPTPAGSNTGELFF. As DNA, the CDR3 is TGTGCCAGTACCCCCACCCCAGCGGGATCGAACACCGGGGAGCTGTTTTTT.

The chain combines TRBV5-1 with TRBJ2-6, with D unclear. The CDR3 has 17 amino acids. Looked up from germline, CDR1 is SGHRS and CDR2 is YFSETQ. V dropped 1 base and J dropped 0 bases, with 11 bases sitting between them. For the CDR3, the DNA is TGCGCCAGCAGCTTGTCGGTTGTCGACTCTGGGGCCAACGTCCTGACTTTC. It specifies CASSLSVVDSGANVLTF.

This rearrangement joins TRBV7-3 to TRBJ1-5; TRBD1 aligns across 7 bases. The V and J ends lost 10 bases and 3 bases, in that order; junction bases with no gene match: 18. This CDR3 has 17 residues. Germline values: CDR1 SGHTA, CDR2 FQGTGA. The CDR3 region is CATERLRLTGDNQPQHF. The DNA of the CDR3 is TGTGCCACCGAACGTCTCAGATTAACAGGGGACAATCAGCCCCAGCATTTT.

The chain couples TRBV6-6 to TRBJ2-3; 10 nucleotides agree with TRBD2. This CDR3 is built from 16 residues. Trimming at V came to 2 bases and at J to 1 base, leaving 3 bases not matched to a gene. Germline V lookup: CDR1 MNHNY, CDR2 SVGAGI (reference sequence). The DNA of the CDR3 is TGTGCCAGCAGTTACCCAGGGACTAGCGGCACAGATACGCAGTATTTT. It codes for CASSYPGTSGTDTQYF.

A few counts support this clone. The chain uses TRBV9 and TRBJ2-1; maybe TRBD2 (8 bases). This CDR3 region has 15 residues. Germline V gene sequence: CDR1 SGDLS, CDR2 YYNGEE. The V end was cut by 2 bases, the J end by 8 bases, with 17 bases between. The CDR3 region is CASSVSGTAAHEQFF. In nucleotides, the CDR3 is TGTGCCAGCAGCGTTAGCGGGACAGCGGCCCATGAGCAGTTCTTC.

This chain joins TRBV11-2 and TRBJ1-2; D is unclear. Germline CDR1 and CDR2: SGHAT and FQNNGV. The CDR3 is 12 amino acids. Between the trimmed V and J ends, which lost 7 bases and 4 bases, there was a span of 10 bases. DNA for the CDR3: TGTGCCAGCAACCCTAACAGCTATGGCTACACCTTC. This codes for CASNPNSYGYTF.

The chain is built from TRBV6-6 and TRBJ2-7; D might be TRBD1 (6 bases). The CDR3 spans 14 residues. Germline values: CDR1 MNHNY, CDR2 SVGAGI (reference sequence). V lost 5 bases and J lost 0, with 11 bases in between. The CDR3 DNA reads TGTGCCAGCAGTCCCCCAGGGGCCTCCTACGAGCAGTACTTC. It translates to CASSPPGASYEQYF.

The chain carries TRBV19 and TRBJ1-5; tentative D call: TRBD1 (6 bases). Germline CDR1 is LNHDA and CDR2 is SQIVND (reference sequence). Trimming removed 10 bases at V and 3 bases at J, with 19 bases between. The CDR3 is made up of 15 amino acids. The CDR3 nucleotides are TGTGCCACGTTACCTAGTACAGGGACCAATCAGCCCCAGCATTTT. Its translation: CATLPSTGTNQPQHF. The variable domain in full, with the rest retrieved from reference TRBV19 and TRBJ1-5, is DGGITQSPKYLFRKEGQNVTLSCEQNLNHDAMYWYRQDPGQGLRLIYYSQIVNDFQKGDIAEGYSVSREKKESFPLTVTSAQKNPTAFYLCATLPSTGTNQPQHFGDGTRLSIL.

The rearrangement joins TRBV10-3 to TRBJ1-2, with 11 positions matching TRBD1. CDR1 and CDR2 (germline): ENHRY, SYGVKD. The CDR3 covers 17 residues. Unmatched junction bases numbered 11, after V lost 1 base and J lost 7 bases. CDR3: CAISEFLVAGQGAGYTF. CDR3 bases: TGTGCCATCAGTGAGTTTCTCGTTGCTGGACAGGGGGCTGGCTACACCTTC.

This clone was found once. The V gene is TRBV9, the J gene TRBJ2-1, with D perhaps matching TRBD1 (6 bases). This CDR3 has 17 residues. Per the germline V gene, CDR1 is SGDLS and CDR2 is YYNGEE. V was pared by 3 bases and J by 0 bases, with 16 bases between. The CDR3 DNA sequence: TGTGCCAGCAGCGGGACAGCTCGACTCAGCTCCTACAATGAGCAGTTCTTC. Translation: CASSGTARLSSYNEQFF.

The rearrangement links TRBV11-2 to TRBJ1-5; D not resolved. Looked up from germline, CDR1 is SGHAT and CDR2 is FQNNGV. The CDR3 sequence is 17 residues long. The V gene lost 1 base and the J gene lost 0 bases, with 13 bases spanning the gap. CDR3 bases: TGTGCCAGCAGCTTAGTCCGGACTTCTTATAGCAATCAGCCCCAGCATTTT. Protein product: CASSLVRTSYSNQPQHF.

The gene calls are TRBV28 and TRBJ1-1, with TRBD1 identical over 7 bases. CDR1 is MDHEN, CDR2 SYDVKM, per germline. CDR3 length: 15 amino acids. The V gene end was trimmed by 7 bases and the J gene end by 0 bases; junction bases not matched to a gene: 8. CDR3 nucleotide sequence: TGTGCCAGCATCTACCCGGGACAGATGAACACTGAAGCTTTCTTT. Translation: CASIYPGQMNTEAFF.

The CDR3 here is CAISGGTGGGGGELFF. The CDR3 DNA reads TGTGCCATCAGTGGAGGGACAGGGGGCGGCGGCGGGGAGCTGTTTTTT. The V gene is TRBV10-3, the J gene TRBJ2-2, with 12 bases matching TRBD1. Trimming at V came to 4 bases and at J to 7 bases, leaving 7 bases not matched to a gene. CDR3 size: 16 residues. The germline V gene encodes CDR1 ENHRY and CDR2 SYGVKD.

The rearrangement joins TRBV4-3 to TRBJ2-3; 10 bases map to TRBD2. Germline V gives CDR1 LGHNA, CDR2 YSLEER. V shed 3 bases and J 8 bases; nucleotides not matched to a gene: 11. This CDR3 comprises 16 residues. The CDR3 DNA sequence: TGCGCCAGCAGCCAGGATGGAGCGGGAGGGTACCGTACGCAGTATTTT. Its translation is CASSQDGAGGYRTQYF.

This clone was counted a single time. This sequence joins TRBV14 and TRBJ2-5; TRBD2 matches at 8 bases. CDR3 length: 15 residues. The germline V gene encodes CDR1 SGHDN and CDR2 FVKESK. V dropped 6 bases and J dropped 5; count of bases not matched to a gene: 11. CDR3 coding DNA: TGTGCCAGCAGACCGACGGGGGGGAGGTTGGAGACCCAGTACTTC. Its protein product is CASRPTGGRLETQYF.

The chain combines TRBV29-1 with TRBJ1-5, with D possibly being TRBD1 (5 bases). The V gene lost 6 bases and the J gene lost 7 bases, with 16 bases spanning the gap. The germline CDR1 and CDR2 sequences are SQVTM and ANQGSEA. CDR3 length equals 13 residues. The chain's CDR3 is CSVADSRSQPQHF. The DNA of the CDR3 is TGCAGCGTCGCCGACAGTCGATCCCAGCCCCAGCATTTT.

This clone showed up just a few times. The genes are TRBV6-1 and TRBJ2-1; 8 positions agree with TRBD1. The V gene's germline CDR1 is MNHNS and CDR2 SASEGT. V gave up 7 bases and J gave up 8 bases; unmatched junction bases: 10. This CDR3 is built from 14 residues. The CDR3 DNA follows: TGTGCCAGCACCAGGACAGGGTTTTTAGATGAGCAGTTCTTC. Amino acids: CASTRTGFLDEQFF.

The chain uses TRBV28 and TRBJ1-4; D uncertain. The V end lost 7 bases, the J end lost 10 bases, and 19 bases lay between the germline ends. The CDR3 sequence is 14 residues long. The germline V gene encodes CDR1 MDHEN and CDR2 SYDVKM. The CDR3 nucleotides are TGTGCCAGCACCCCGCCGGGGTTGGGCGGAAAACTGTTTTTT. Translating gives CASTPPGLGGKLFF. The whole variable domain, filled in from reference TRBV28 and TRBJ1-4, reads DVKVTQSSRYLVKRTGEKVFLECVQDMDHENMFWYRQDPGLGLRLIYFSYDVKMKEKGDIPEGYSVSREKKERFSLILESASTNQTSMYLCASTPPGLGGKLFFGSGTQLSVL.

The chain recombines TRBV5-4 with TRBJ1-1, with D tentatively TRBD1 (5 bases). There are 15 residues in the CDR3. Trimming took 3 bases from V and 0 from J, leaving 12 bases between them. Germline loops: CDR1 SGHNT, CDR2 YYREEE (reference sequence). The CDR3 is CASSSEGRVNTEAFF. The CDR3 DNA reads TGTGCCAGCAGCTCGGAAGGCAGGGTGAACACTGAAGCTTTCTTT.

J is TRBJ1-5 and V is TRBV5-1, with D maybe TRBD1 (5 bases). The V end lost 1 base, the J end lost 12 bases, and 14 bases lay between the germline ends. The CDR3 is 13 residues long. Germline values: CDR1 SGHRS, CDR2 YFSETQ. The CDR3 DNA is TGCGCCAGCAGCTTGACTGGGGAAGGGGACCAGCATTTT. Translated, it gives CASSLTGEGDQHF.

For this clone: The sample carries other DNA sequences with the same CDR3. The chain uses TRBV6-5 and TRBJ2-2; the D gene is possibly TRBD1 (5 bases). The CDR3 loop spans 13 amino acids. The germline CDR1 and CDR2 sequences are MNHEY and SVGAGI. V was cut by 6 bases and J by 0 bases, with 5 bases left in between. CDR3 in amino acids: CASRGPNTGELFF. The DNA of the CDR3 is TGTGCCAGCAGGGGGCCGAACACCGGGGAGCTGTTTTTT.

This clone turned up a few times. The J gene is TRBJ2-2, the V gene TRBV29-1; D is uncertain. The CDR3 runs to 14 residues. CDR1 is SQVTM, CDR2 ANQGSEA, per germline. Trimming shortened V by 7 bases and J by 3 bases, and 15 bases separated the two germline ends. CDR3 residues: CSAFPLLDTGELFF. The CDR3 nucleotides read TGCAGCGCCTTTCCCCTATTAGACACCGGGGAGCTGTTTTTT.

This clone was detected only a few times. The CDR3 loop reads CASSFPGQDPNYGYTF. The CDR3 nucleotides are TGTGCCAGCAGTTTCCCGGGACAGGATCCTAACTATGGCTACACCTTC. The chain carries TRBV27 and TRBJ1-2; TRBD1 matches at 8 bases. After removal of 3 bases from V and 0 bases from J, the junction contained 6 bases not matched to a gene. Per germline, CDR1 MNHEY and CDR2 SMNVEV (reference sequence). The CDR3 covers 16 residues.

The chain couples TRBV7-2 to TRBJ1-2; D perhaps matches TRBD1 (5 bases). CDR3 size: 15 residues. Germline V gene data show CDR1 as SGHTA and CDR2 as FQGNSA. V lost 2 bases and J lost 8, with 18 bases in between. Here the CDR3 DNA reads TGTGCCAGCAGCTTATCAAGGAGCTCAGGGTTGGGCTACACCTTC. This sequence encodes CASSLSRSSGLGYTF.

This chain joins TRBV7-2 and TRBJ2-5, with 8 positions matching TRBD1. Germline loops: CDR1 SGHTA, CDR2 FQGNSA. V shed 7 bases, J shed 5 bases, and the junction held 9 bases outside the gene matches. The CDR3 is 14 residues long. CDR3 coding DNA: TGTGCCAGCACCCAAAACAGGGGGAAGGAGACCCAGTACTTC. Amino acids: CASTQNRGKETQYF. The variable domain in full, with the rest retrieved from reference TRBV7-2 and TRBJ2-5, is GAGVSQSPSNKVTEKGKDVELRCDPISGHTALYWYRQSLGQGLEFLIYFQGNSAPDKSGLPSDRFSAERTGGSVSTLTIQRTQQEDSAVYLCASTQNRGKETQYFGPGTRLLVL.

The rearrangement links TRBV7-2 to TRBJ2-2, with a weak D call TRBD1 (6 bases). Trimming cost V 3 bases and J 2 bases, with 13 bases left between them. Germline V gene data show CDR1 as SGHTA and CDR2 as FQGNSA. The CDR3 sequence is 16 residues long. The CDR3 region is CASSLNPGANTGELFF. CDR3 nucleotide sequence: TGTGCCAGCAGCTTGAACCCAGGGGCCAACACCGGGGAGCTGTTTTTT.